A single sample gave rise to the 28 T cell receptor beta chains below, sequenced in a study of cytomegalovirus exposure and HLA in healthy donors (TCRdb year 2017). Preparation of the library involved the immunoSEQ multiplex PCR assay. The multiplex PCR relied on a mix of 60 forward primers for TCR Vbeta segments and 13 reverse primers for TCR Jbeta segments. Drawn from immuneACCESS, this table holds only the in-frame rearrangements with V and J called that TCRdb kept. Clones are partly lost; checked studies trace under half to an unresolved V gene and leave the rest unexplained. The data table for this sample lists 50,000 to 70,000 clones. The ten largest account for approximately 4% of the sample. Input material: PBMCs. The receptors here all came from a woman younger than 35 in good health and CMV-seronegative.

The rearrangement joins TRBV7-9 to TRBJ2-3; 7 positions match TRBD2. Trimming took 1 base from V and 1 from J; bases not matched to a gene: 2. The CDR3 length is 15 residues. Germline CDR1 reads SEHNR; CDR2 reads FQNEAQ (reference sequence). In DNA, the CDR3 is TGTGCCAGCAGCTTAGAGGGAGGGGGCACAGATACGCAGTATTTT. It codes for CASSLEGGGTDTQYF.

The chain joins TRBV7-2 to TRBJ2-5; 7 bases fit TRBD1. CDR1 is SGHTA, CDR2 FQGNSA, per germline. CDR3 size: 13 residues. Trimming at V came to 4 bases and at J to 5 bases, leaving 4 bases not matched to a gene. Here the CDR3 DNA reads TGTGCCAGCAGCTCGGACAGGTGGGAGACCCAGTACTTC. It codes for CASSSDRWETQYF.

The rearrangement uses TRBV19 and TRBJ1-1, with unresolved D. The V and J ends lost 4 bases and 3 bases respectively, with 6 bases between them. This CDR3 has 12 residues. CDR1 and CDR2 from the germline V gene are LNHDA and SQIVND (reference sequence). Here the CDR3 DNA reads TGTGCCAGTAGTAGCGGATACACTGAAGCTTTCTTT. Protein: CASSSGYTEAFF.

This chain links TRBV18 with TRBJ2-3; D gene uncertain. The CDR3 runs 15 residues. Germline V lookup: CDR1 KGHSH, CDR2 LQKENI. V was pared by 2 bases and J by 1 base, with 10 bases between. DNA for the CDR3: TGTGCCAGCTCACCATCTTGGCAGGGCACAGATACGCAGTATTTT. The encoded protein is CASSPSWQGTDTQYF.

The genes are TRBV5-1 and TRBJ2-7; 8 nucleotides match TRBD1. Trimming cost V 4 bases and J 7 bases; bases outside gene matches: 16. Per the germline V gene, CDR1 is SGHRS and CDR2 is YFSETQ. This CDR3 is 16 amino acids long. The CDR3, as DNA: TGCGCCAGCAGCCCCGACGGACAGGGTAATCGCGGTGAGCAGTACTTC. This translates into CASSPDGQGNRGEQYF.

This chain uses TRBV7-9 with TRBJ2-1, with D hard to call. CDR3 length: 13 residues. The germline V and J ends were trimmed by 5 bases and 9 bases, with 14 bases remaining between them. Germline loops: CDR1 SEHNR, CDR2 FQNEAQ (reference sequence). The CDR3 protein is CASSPITAGEQFF. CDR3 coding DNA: TGTGCCAGCAGCCCCATAACAGCTGGTGAGCAGTTCTTC.

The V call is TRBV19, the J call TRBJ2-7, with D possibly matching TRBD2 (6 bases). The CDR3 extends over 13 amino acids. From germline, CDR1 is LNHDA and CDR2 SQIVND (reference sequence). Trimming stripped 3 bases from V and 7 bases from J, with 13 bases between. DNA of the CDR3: TGTGCCAGTAGTATGACGGGAGTGGGGGAGCAGTACTTC. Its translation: CASSMTGVGEQYF.

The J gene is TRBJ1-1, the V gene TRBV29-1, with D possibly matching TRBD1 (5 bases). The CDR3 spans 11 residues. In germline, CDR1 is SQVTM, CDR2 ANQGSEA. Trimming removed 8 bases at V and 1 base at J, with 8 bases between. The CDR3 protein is CSHQGNTEAFF. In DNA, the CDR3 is TGCAGCCACCAGGGGAACACTGAAGCTTTCTTT. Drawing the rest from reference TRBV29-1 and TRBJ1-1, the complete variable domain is SAVISQKPSRDICQRGTSLTIQCQVDSQVTMMFWYRQQPGQSLTLIATANQGSEATYESGFVIDKFPISRPNLTFSTLTVSNMSPEDSSIYLCSHQGNTEAFFGQGTRLTVV.

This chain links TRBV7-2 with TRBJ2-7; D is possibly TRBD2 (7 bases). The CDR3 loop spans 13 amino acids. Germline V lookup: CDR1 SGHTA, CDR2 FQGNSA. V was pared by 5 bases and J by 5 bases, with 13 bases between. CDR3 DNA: TGTGCCAGCAGCCCGGGGGGCAGGGACGAGCAGTACTTC. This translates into CASSPGGRDEQYF. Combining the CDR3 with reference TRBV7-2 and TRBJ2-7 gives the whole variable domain GAGVSQSPSNKVTEKGKDVELRCDPISGHTALYWYRQSLGQGLEFLIYFQGNSAPDKSGLPSDRFSAERTGGSVSTLTIQRTQQEDSAVYLCASSPGGRDEQYFGPGTRLTVT.

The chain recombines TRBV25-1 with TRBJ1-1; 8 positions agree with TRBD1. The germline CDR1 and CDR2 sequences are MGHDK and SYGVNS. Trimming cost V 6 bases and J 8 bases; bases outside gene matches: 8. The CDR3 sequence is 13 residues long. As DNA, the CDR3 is TGTGCCAGCAGCTCGATAGGACAGGGCGAAGCTTTCTTT. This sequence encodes CASSSIGQGEAFF.

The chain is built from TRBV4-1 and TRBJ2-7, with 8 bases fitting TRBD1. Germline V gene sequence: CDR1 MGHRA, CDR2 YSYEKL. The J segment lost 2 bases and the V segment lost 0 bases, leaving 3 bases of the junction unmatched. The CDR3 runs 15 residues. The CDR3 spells CASSQDRGQAYEQYF. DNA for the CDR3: TGCGCCAGCAGCCAAGATCGGGGACAGGCCTACGAGCAGTACTTC.

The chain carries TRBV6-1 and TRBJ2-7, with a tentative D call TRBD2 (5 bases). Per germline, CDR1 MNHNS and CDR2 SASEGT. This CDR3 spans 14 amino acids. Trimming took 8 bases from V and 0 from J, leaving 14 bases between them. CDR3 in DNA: TGTGCCAGCTTCGAGGACTTGACCTCCTACGAGCAGTACTTC. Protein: CASFEDLTSYEQYF.

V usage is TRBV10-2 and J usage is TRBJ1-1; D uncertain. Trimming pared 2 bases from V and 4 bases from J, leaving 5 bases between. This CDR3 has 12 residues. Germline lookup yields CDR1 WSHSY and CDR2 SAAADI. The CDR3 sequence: CASSERVTEAFF. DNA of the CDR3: TGCGCCAGCAGTGAGAGAGTCACTGAAGCTTTCTTT.

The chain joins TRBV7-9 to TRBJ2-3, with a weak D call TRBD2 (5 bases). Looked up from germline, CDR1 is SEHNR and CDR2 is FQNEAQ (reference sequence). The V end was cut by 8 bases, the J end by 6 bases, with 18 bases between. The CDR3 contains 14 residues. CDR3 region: CASGLAERTDTQYF. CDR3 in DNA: TGTGCCAGCGGGCTAGCCGAACGTACGGATACGCAGTATTTT.

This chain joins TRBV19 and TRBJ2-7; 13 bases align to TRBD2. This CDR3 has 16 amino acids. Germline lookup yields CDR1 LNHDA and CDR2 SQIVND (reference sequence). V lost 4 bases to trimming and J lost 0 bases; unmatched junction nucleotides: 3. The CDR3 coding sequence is TGTGCCAGTAGTACGGGACTAGCGGGGATCTCCTACGAGCAGTACTTC. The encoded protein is CASSTGLAGISYEQYF.

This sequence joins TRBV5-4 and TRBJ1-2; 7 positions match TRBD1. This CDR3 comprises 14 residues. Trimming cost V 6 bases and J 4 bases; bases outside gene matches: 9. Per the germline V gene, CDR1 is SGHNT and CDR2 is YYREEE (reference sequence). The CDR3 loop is CASTLKGASYGYTF. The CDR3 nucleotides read TGTGCCAGCACTTTAAAGGGGGCGAGCTATGGCTACACCTTC. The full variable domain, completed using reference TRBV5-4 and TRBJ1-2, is ETGVTQSPTHLIKTRGQQVTLRCSSQSGHNTVSWYQQALGQGPQFIFQYYREEENGRGNFPPRFSGLQFPNYSSELNVNALELDDSALYLCASTLKGASYGYTFGSGTRLTVV.

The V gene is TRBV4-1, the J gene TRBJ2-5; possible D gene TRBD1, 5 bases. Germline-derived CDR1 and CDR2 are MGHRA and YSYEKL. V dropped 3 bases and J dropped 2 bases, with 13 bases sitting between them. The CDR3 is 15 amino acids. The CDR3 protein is CASSQTQGKQETQYF. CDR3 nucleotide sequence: TGCGCCAGCAGCCAGACCCAGGGAAAACAAGAGACCCAGTACTTC.

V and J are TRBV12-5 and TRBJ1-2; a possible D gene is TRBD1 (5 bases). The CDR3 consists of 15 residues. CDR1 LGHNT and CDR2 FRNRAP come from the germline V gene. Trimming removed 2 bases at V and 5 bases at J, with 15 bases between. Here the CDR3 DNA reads TGTGCTAGTGGTTTGCCCACTGGGGCTCCTTATGGCTACACCTTC. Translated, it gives CASGLPTGAPYGYTF. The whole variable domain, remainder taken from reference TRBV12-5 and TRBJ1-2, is DARVTQTPRHKVTEMGQEVTMRCQPILGHNTVFWYRQTMMQGLELLAYFRNRAPLDDSGMPKDRFSAEMPDATLATLKIQPSEPRDSAVYFCASGLPTGAPYGYTFGSGTRLTVV.

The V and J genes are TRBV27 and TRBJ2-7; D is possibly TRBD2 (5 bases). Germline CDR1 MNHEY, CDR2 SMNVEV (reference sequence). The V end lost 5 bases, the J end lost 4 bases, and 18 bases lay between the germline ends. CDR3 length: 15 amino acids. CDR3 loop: CASSLWGDVVYEQYF. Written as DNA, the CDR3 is TGTGCCAGCAGTCTTTGGGGAGATGTCGTATACGAGCAGTACTTC.

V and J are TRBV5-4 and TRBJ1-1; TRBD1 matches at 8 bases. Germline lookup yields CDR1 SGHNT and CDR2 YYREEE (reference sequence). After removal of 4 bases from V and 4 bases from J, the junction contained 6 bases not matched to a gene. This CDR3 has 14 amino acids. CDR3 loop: CASSRDRGTTEAFF. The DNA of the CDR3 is TGTGCCAGCAGCCGAGACAGGGGAACCACTGAAGCTTTCTTT. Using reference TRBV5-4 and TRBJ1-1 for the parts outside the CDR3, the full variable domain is ETGVTQSPTHLIKTRGQQVTLRCSSQSGHNTVSWYQQALGQGPQFIFQYYREEENGRGNFPPRFSGLQFPNYSSELNVNALELDDSALYLCASSRDRGTTEAFFGQGTRLTVV.

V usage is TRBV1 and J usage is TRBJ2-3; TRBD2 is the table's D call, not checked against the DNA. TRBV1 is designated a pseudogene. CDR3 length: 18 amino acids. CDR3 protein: CTSSQETSGRKGTDTQYF. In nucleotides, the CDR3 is TGCACCAGCAGCCAAGAGACTAGCGGGAGGAAGGGCACAGATACGCAGTATTTT.

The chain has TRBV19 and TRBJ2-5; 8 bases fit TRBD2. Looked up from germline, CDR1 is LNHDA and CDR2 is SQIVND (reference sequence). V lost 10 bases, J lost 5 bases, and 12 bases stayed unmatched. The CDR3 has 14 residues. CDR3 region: CATSSAGGMETQYF. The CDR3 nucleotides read TGTGCCACCTCCTCCGCGGGGGGCATGGAGACCCAGTACTTC.

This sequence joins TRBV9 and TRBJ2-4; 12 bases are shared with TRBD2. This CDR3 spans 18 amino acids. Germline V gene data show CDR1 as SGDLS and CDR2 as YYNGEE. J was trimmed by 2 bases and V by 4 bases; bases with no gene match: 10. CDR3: CASSRLAGGPGTKNIQYF. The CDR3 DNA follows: TGTGCCAGCAGCCGGCTAGCGGGAGGGCCGGGAACCAAAAACATTCAGTACTTC.

The CDR3 nucleotides are TGTGCCAGCTCACCATGGGCAGGGCGAGGCTACACCTTC. Protein: CASSPWAGRGYTF. The chain combines TRBV18 with TRBJ1-2; D is possibly TRBD1 (5 bases). The CDR3 consists of 13 residues. CDR1 and CDR2 (germline): KGHSH, LQKENI. The V end lost 2 bases, the J end lost 8 bases, and 12 bases lay between the germline ends. Supplemented by reference TRBV18 and TRBJ1-2, the full variable domain reads NAGVMQNPRHLVRRRGQEARLRCSPMKGHSHVYWYRQLPEEGLKFMVYLQKENIIDESGMPKERFSAEFPKEGPSILRIQQVVRGDSAAYFCASSPWAGRGYTFGSGTRLTVV.

The CDR3 reads CACTQGSYEQYF. CDR3 nucleotides: TGTGCCTGCACACAGGGATCCTACGAGCAGTACTTC. The chain carries TRBV30 and TRBJ2-7; D possibly corresponds to TRBD1 (6 bases). Germline CDR1 GTSNPN, CDR2 SVGIG (reference sequence). Trimming took off 6 bases at V and 1 base at J, with 10 bases between the two ends. This CDR3 is 12 amino acids long.

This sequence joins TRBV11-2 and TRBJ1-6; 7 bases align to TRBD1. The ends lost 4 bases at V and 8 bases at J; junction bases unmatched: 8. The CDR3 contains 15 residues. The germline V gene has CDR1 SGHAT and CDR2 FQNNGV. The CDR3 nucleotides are TGTGCCAGCAGCTCCGCACAGGGGACGTATTCACCCCTCCACTTT. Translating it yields CASSSAQGTYSPLHF.

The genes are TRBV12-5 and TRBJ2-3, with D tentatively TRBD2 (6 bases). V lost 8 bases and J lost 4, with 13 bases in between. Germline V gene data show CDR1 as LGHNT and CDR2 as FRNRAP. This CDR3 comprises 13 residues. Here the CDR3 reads CASSRPGADTQYF. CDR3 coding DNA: TGTGCTAGTTCTAGGCCGGGGGCAGATACGCAGTATTTT.

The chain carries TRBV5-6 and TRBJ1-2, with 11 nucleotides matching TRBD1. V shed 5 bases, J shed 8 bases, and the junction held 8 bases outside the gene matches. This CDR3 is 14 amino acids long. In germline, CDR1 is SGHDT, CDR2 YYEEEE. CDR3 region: CASRERTGGRGYTF. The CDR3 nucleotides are TGTGCCAGCAGGGAAAGGACAGGGGGCCGAGGCTACACCTTC. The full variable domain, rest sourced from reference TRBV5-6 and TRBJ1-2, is DAGVTQSPTHLIKTRGQQVTLRCSPKSGHDTVSWYQQALGQGPQFIFQYYEEEERQRGNFPDRFSGHQFPNYSSELNVNALLLGDSALYLCASRERTGGRGYTFGSGTRLTVV.